The clone carrying this T cell receptor beta chain was seen at least ten times. Its matching antigen is unknown. Trimming left V 6 bases short and J 7 bases short, with 9 bases between. Looked up from germline, CDR1 is MDHEN and CDR2 is SYDVKM. The CDR3 runs to 11 residues. MiXCR, applied by TCRdb to the reads, yields one record per CDR3 protein. The table lists about 180,000 distinct CDR3 sequences, under 15% of them singletons. The data derive from a study of T cell repertoires in cytomegalovirus infection. As for the study in general: Signatures in public TCR beta sequences pointed to both CMV infection and matching HLA type. Study-wide results and caveats: Cumulative frequency (of public TCR beta family members) identified carriers of CMV plus the relevant HLA. Dominant in the ex vivo response were TCR beta clonotypes restricted by HLA-C and specific for CMV.

What was sequenced was PBMCs. This chain joins TRBV28 and TRBJ1-1, with D uncertain. The source is a human donor in good health (CMV status not recorded). Some clones in this sample may be carry-over from other donors' samples. DNA of the CDR3: TGTGCCAGCAGCCCCAACCTTGAAGCTTTCTTT. This gives the protein CASSPNLEAFF.